A single sample gave rise to the 27 T cell receptor beta chains below, sequenced in a study of blood T cell repertoires in COVID-19. Repertoires were generated with immunoSEQ multiplex PCR, while TCRdb's copy carries only in-frame clones and drops some. Of under 350,000 clones in the sample, over 75% are singletons; the top ten hold more than 6%. Specimen: peripheral blood. The receptors come from a woman aged 25 to 39 with COVID-19, enrolled during active disease.

The V gene is TRBV9, the J gene TRBJ1-3; 11 positions agree with TRBD1. The germline CDR1 and CDR2 sequences are SGDLS and YYNGEE. The CDR3 totals 20 residues. J gave up 0 bases and V 4 bases, and 15 bases lay outside the gene matches. The DNA of the CDR3 is TGTGCCAGCAGCCCGTTCCCTCCGGACAGGGGGCCTGGCTCTGGAAACACCATATATTTT. Translation: CASSPFPPDRGPGSGNTIYF.

V and J are TRBV2 and TRBJ2-1; a weak D match, TRBD1 (6 bases). The CDR3 covers 12 residues. Germline CDR1 is SNHLY and CDR2 is FYNNEI. The V gene lost 3 bases and the J gene lost 11 bases, with 11 bases spanning the gap. In DNA, the CDR3 is TGTGCCAGCAGTGAGGGCCAGGGGAAGCAGTTCTTC. Its protein is CASSEGQGKQFF.

V usage is TRBV11-1 and J usage is TRBJ2-5, with 11 bases lining up with TRBD1. With 5 bases clipped from V and 7 bases from J, the junction kept 9 bases outside the gene matches. The germline V gene encodes CDR1 SGHAT and CDR2 FQDESV (reference sequence). The CDR3 totals 15 residues. The CDR3 region has the DNA TGTGCCAGCAGCCCGGGACAGGGGGAAGGCGGGACCCAGTACTTC. Translation: CASSPGQGEGGTQYF.

This sequence joins TRBV4-1 and TRBJ1-2; D remains ambiguous. V gave up 3 bases and J gave up 2 bases, with 19 bases separating them. Germline CDR1 and CDR2: MGHRA and YSYEKL. The CDR3 has 17 amino acids. DNA for the CDR3: TGCGCCAGCAGCCAGCAGAAGACGGTCGAGGCGAACTATGGCTACACCTTC. This translates into CASSQQKTVEANYGYTF.

The chain joins TRBV4-2 to TRBJ1-6; 10 bases agree with TRBD1. In germline, CDR1 is LGHNA, CDR2 YNFKEQ. This CDR3 region has 16 residues. V gave up 2 bases and J gave up 9 bases; unmatched junction bases: 7. The CDR3 region is CASSQPGQGNGSPLHF. CDR3 bases: TGTGCCAGCAGCCAACCGGGACAGGGGAACGGTTCACCCCTCCACTTT.

The chain is built from TRBV30 and TRBJ2-1, with TRBD2 identical over 10 bases. Trimming removed 5 bases from V and 8 bases from J; junction bases left unmatched: 12. The CDR3 totals 15 residues. Germline values: CDR1 GTSNPN, CDR2 SVGIG (reference sequence). CDR3 loop: CAWGSSGSQRDEQFF. CDR3 DNA: TGTGCCTGGGGTTCTAGCGGGAGCCAACGGGATGAGCAGTTCTTC.

The V and J genes are TRBV5-1 and TRBJ2-4, with a tentative D call TRBD2 (6 bases). The CDR3 extends over 14 amino acids. V was clipped by 0 bases and J by 10 bases, with 14 bases between them. The germline CDR1 and CDR2 sequences are SGHRS and YFSETQ. The DNA for the CDR3 is TGCGCCAGCAGCTTGGATGGAGAAGGAGGGATTCAGTACTTC. The encoded protein is CASSLDGEGGIQYF.

In DNA form, the CDR3 reads TGTGCCACCCAACCCCAGGGTTATAGCAATCAGCCCCAGCATTTT. Translation gives CATQPQGYSNQPQHF. This rearrangement joins TRBV6-6 to TRBJ1-5; D might be TRBD1 (5 bases). V gave up 10 bases and J gave up 0 bases, with 16 bases separating them. CDR1 and CDR2 from the germline V gene are MNHNY and SVGAGI (reference sequence). This CDR3 region has 15 residues.

V gene TRBV28 combines with J gene TRBJ2-2; 10 bases map to TRBD2. Germline CDR1 MDHEN, CDR2 SYDVKM. Trimming cost V 5 bases and J 2 bases; bases outside gene matches: 5. The CDR3 spans 16 residues. The CDR3 spells CASSPLAGGNTGELFF. Here the CDR3 DNA reads TGTGCCAGCAGTCCCTTAGCGGGAGGAAACACCGGGGAGCTGTTTTTT. Based on the CDR3 plus reference TRBV28 and TRBJ2-2, the full variable domain is DVKVTQSSRYLVKRTGEKVFLECVQDMDHENMFWYRQDPGLGLRLIYFSYDVKMKEKGDIPEGYSVSREKKERFSLILESASTNQTSMYLCASSPLAGGNTGELFFGEGSRLTVL.

CDR3 sequence (DNA): TGTGCCAGCAGCTTACGACTAGCGGGAGATGGAGCAGATACGCAGTATTTT. It yields the protein CASSLRLAGDGADTQYF. The gene calls are TRBV3-1 (or the pseudogene TRBV3-2) and TRBJ2-3; 12 bases line up with TRBD2. The V gene's germline CDR1 is LGHDT and CDR2 YNNKEL (reference sequence). The CDR3 is 17 residues long. Losses at the gene ends were 5 bases for V and 4 bases for J; bases not matched to a gene: 10.

The CDR3 DNA reads TGTGCCAGTAGTATGGGAGGATCAGGGGGTGGTGGAACTGAAGCTTTCTTT. Its protein is CASSMGGSGGGGTEAFF. V usage is TRBV19 and J usage is TRBJ1-1, with 7 nucleotides matching TRBD1. This CDR3 spans 17 amino acids. The germline V gene encodes CDR1 LNHDA and CDR2 SQIVND (reference sequence). V shed 3 bases and J 5 bases; nucleotides not matched to a gene: 15.

V usage is TRBV7-8 and J usage is TRBJ1-1; D remains ambiguous. CDR1 is SGHVS, CDR2 FQNEAQ, per germline. The CDR3 runs to 13 residues. The V end lost 4 bases, the J end lost 1 base, and 7 bases lay between the germline ends. CDR3 amino acids: CASSSTPNTEAFF. CDR3 bases: TGTGCCAGCAGCTCGACACCGAACACTGAAGCTTTCTTT.

The V gene is TRBV19, the J gene TRBJ1-6, with D uncertain. Germline lookup yields CDR1 LNHDA and CDR2 SQIVND (reference sequence). V dropped 4 bases and J dropped 5 bases, with 12 bases sitting between them. CDR3 length equals 15 residues. The CDR3 sequence: CASSKWYGDNSPLHF. The DNA of the CDR3 is TGTGCCAGTAGTAAGTGGTACGGGGATAATTCACCCCTCCACTTT.

This clone was seen more than once but under ten times. The genes are TRBV7-8 and TRBJ2-5; 9 nucleotides match TRBD1. V lost 3 bases and J lost 4; bases outside the gene matches: 6. Germline CDR1 is SGHVS and CDR2 is FQNEAQ. CDR3 length: 15 residues. CDR3: CASSFPLTGGETQYF. DNA for the CDR3: TGTGCCAGCAGCTTCCCCCTGACAGGGGGAGAGACCCAGTACTTC. Full variable domain (remainder filled in from reference TRBV7-8 and TRBJ2-5): GAGVSQSPRYKVAKRGQDVALRCDPISGHVSLFWYQQALGQGPEFLTYFQNEAQLDKSGLPSDRFFAERPEGSVSTLKIQRTQQEDSAVYLCASSFPLTGGETQYFGPGTRLLVL.

This clone is a singleton in its sample. The chain uses TRBV11-3 and TRBJ2-1; D is ambiguous. The CDR3 is made up of 12 amino acids. The V and J ends lost 3 bases and 5 bases respectively, with 5 bases between them. Germline values: CDR1 SGHNT, CDR2 YENEEA. Here the CDR3 DNA reads TGTGCCAGCAGCTTCTCAGACAATGAGCAGTTCTTC. Encoded protein: CASSFSDNEQFF.

The chain joins TRBV19 to TRBJ1-5; D not certain. This CDR3 comprises 15 residues. In germline, CDR1 is LNHDA, CDR2 SQIVND (reference sequence). Trimming took off 6 bases at V and 1 base at J, with 13 bases between the two ends. This CDR3 is CASRTIRQSNQPQHF. Here the CDR3 DNA reads TGTGCCAGTAGGACGATAAGACAAAGCAATCAGCCCCAGCATTTT.

The chain links TRBV21-1 to TRBJ1-6; the listed D gene, TRBD1, was not tested against the DNA. TRBV21-1 is assigned pseudogene status. This CDR3 region has 13 residues. The CDR3 DNA sequence: TGTGCCAGCACCGCAGGGGTTAATTCACCCCTCCACTTT. Encoded protein: CASTAGVNSPLHF.

The V call is TRBV5-1, the J call TRBJ1-1; weak D call: TRBD1 (5 bases). The CDR3 has 14 amino acids. CDR1 SGHRS and CDR2 YFSETQ come from the germline V gene. V was pared by 0 bases and J by 2 bases, with 8 bases between. The CDR3 DNA reads as TGCGCCAGCAGCTTGGCGACAGTTAACACTGAAGCTTTCTTT. This codes for CASSLATVNTEAFF.

CDR3 in DNA: TGTGCCAGCAGCTTTCAGGATTCTGGAAACACCATATATTTT. This codes for CASSFQDSGNTIYF. The chain has TRBV13 and TRBJ1-3; D is ambiguous. Germline CDR1 and CDR2: PRHDT and FYEKMQ (reference sequence). The CDR3 is made up of 14 amino acids. Trimming took 3 bases from V and 1 from J, leaving 7 bases between them.

The V and J genes are TRBV3-1 (or the pseudogene TRBV3-2) and TRBJ1-1; D might be TRBD1 (5 bases). V was clipped by 1 base and J by 8 bases, with 17 bases between them. Germline lookup yields CDR1 LGHDT and CDR2 YNNKEL (reference sequence). The CDR3 is made up of 15 amino acids. For the CDR3, the DNA is TGTGCCAGCAGCCAAGCGGGAACCGGCGGGGCCGAAGCTTTCTTT. Its protein is CASSQAGTGGAEAFF.

The J gene is TRBJ1-5, the V gene TRBV4-1; D remains unclear. This CDR3 is built from 14 residues. From germline, CDR1 is MGHRA and CDR2 YSYEKL. V was trimmed by 4 bases and J by 5 bases, leaving 12 bases between them. The DNA of the CDR3 is TGCGCCAGCAGCCGGGAACGGGGTCATCAGCCCCAGCATTTT. Encoded protein: CASSRERGHQPQHF.

This chain connects TRBV27 to TRBJ1-4; D might be TRBD1 (5 bases). V was clipped by 3 bases and J by 1 base, with 9 bases between them. The CDR3 runs 15 residues. The germline V gene encodes CDR1 MNHEY and CDR2 SMNVEV (reference sequence). Here the CDR3 DNA reads TGTGCCAGCAGTTTGAGGGGAGGAACTAATGAAAAACTGTTTTTT. Translated: CASSLRGGTNEKLFF.

The rearrangement links TRBV30 to TRBJ2-1; D call uncertain. V was pared by 0 bases and J by 8 bases, with 5 bases between. The CDR3 runs 11 residues. CDR1 GTSNPN and CDR2 SVGIG come from the germline V gene (reference sequence). The CDR3 sequence: CAWSVLDEQFF. The CDR3 bases are TGTGCCTGGAGTGTACTCGATGAGCAGTTCTTC.

The chain combines TRBV30 with TRBJ1-2; 7 bases are shared with TRBD1. The CDR3 sequence is 13 residues long. J was trimmed by 4 bases and V by 2 bases; bases with no gene match: 4. Germline CDR1 reads GTSNPN; CDR2 reads SVGIG (reference sequence). Written as DNA, the CDR3 is TGTGCCTGGAGTTCAGGGGGTGGCTATGGCTACACCTTC. Its translation: CAWSSGGGYGYTF.

The rearrangement uses TRBV30 and TRBJ2-3, with D uncertain. CDR1 GTSNPN and CDR2 SVGIG come from the germline V gene (reference sequence). Trimming took off 0 bases at V and 1 base at J, with 11 bases between the two ends. CDR3 length: 15 residues. The CDR3 DNA reads TGTGCCTGGAGTGTCCCCTCCGGAGGCACAGATACGCAGTATTTT. It yields the protein CAWSVPSGGTDTQYF.

This chain connects TRBV7-2 to TRBJ1-2, with TRBD1 matching over 7 bases. The ends lost 4 bases at V and 5 bases at J; junction bases unmatched: 13. Germline lookup yields CDR1 SGHTA and CDR2 FQGNSA. The CDR3 runs to 16 residues. CDR3: CASSSHTGVPLYGYTF. CDR3 DNA: TGTGCCAGCAGCTCCCATACAGGGGTCCCTTTGTATGGCTACACCTTC.

The chain employs TRBV29-1 and TRBJ2-1, with 11 bases aligning to TRBD2. Trimming removed 7 bases from V and 14 bases from J; junction bases left unmatched: 10. CDR1 is SQVTM and CDR2 is ANQGSEA in the germline V gene. The CDR3 length is 12 residues. This CDR3 reads CSALTSGALEFF. As DNA, the CDR3 is TGCAGCGCCTTGACTAGCGGGGCCCTCGAGTTCTTC.